This record concerns one T cell receptor beta chain sequence. These data belong to a study of blood T cell repertoires in COVID-19. Participants were aged about 18 to 89 years from 24 US areas. Cohort assignment relied on participant-reported clinical history. Recovered participants had two consecutive negative NP/OP PCR tests, healthcare professional clearance, or symptom resolution. Study processing details: Using reference gene primer amplification, nucleated cell counts were estimated. Sequencing used immunoSEQ multiplex PCR; TCRdb keeps in-frame clones, though not all of them. The DNA gave D and trimming, while V, J and clone size come from that table. The sample lists about 480,000 clones, around 87% occurring once. This CDR3 is built from 13 residues. CDR1 and CDR2 (germline): SQVTM, ANQGSEA. V lost 7 bases and J lost 2, with 14 bases in between.

The chain carries TRBV29-1 and TRBJ1-1; D may be TRBD1 (5 bases). The material sequenced was PBMCs or T cells enriched from blood (not recorded which). The receptor was isolated from a woman in her 40s who had recovered from COVID-19. CDR3 residues: CSAATVLNTEAFF. For the CDR3, the DNA is TGCAGCGCCGCGACAGTCCTCAACACTGAAGCTTTCTTT.